The entry that follows covers one TCR beta chain sequence. Libraries were prepared by immunoSEQ multiplex PCR; TCRdb keeps only in-frame clonotypes and omits some of them. Seen here are tens of thousands of clones, roughly 90% observed once, and the top ten hold about 14%. The sample originates from a study of blood T cell repertoires in COVID-19. Germline V gives CDR1 SQVTM, CDR2 ANQGSEA. CDR3 length: 15 residues. V gave up 3 bases and J gave up 2 bases, with 15 bases separating them. V and J are TRBV29-1 and TRBJ2-3; a weak D match, TRBD2 (5 bases). The sequenced sample consisted of peripheral blood. The receptor comes from a man in his 70s with active or convalescent COVID-19. The CDR3, as DNA: TGCAGCGTTGAGACCCGGGGTCGGCACACAGATACGCAGTATTTT. Protein sequence: CSVETRGRHTDTQYF.